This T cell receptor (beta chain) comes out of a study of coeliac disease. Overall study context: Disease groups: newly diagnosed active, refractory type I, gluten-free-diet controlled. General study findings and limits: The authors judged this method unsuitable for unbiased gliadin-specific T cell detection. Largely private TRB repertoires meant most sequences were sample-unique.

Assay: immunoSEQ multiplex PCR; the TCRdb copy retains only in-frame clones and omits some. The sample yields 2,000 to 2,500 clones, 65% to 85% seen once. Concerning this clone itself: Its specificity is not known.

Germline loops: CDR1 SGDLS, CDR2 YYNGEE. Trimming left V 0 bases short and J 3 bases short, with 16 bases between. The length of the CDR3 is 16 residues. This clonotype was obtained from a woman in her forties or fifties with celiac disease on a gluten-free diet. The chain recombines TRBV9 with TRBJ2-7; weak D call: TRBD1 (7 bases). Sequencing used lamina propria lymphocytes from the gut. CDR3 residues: CASSVESCRGVYEQYF. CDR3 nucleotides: TGTGCCAGCAGCGTAGAATCTTGCAGGGGGGTCTACGAGCAGTACTTC. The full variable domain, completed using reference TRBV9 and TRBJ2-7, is DSGVTQTPKHLITATGQRVTLRCSPRSGDLSVYWYQQSLDQGLQFLIQYYNGEERAKGNILERFSAQQFPDLHSELNLSSLELGDSALYFCASSVESCRGVYEQYFGPGTRLTVT.